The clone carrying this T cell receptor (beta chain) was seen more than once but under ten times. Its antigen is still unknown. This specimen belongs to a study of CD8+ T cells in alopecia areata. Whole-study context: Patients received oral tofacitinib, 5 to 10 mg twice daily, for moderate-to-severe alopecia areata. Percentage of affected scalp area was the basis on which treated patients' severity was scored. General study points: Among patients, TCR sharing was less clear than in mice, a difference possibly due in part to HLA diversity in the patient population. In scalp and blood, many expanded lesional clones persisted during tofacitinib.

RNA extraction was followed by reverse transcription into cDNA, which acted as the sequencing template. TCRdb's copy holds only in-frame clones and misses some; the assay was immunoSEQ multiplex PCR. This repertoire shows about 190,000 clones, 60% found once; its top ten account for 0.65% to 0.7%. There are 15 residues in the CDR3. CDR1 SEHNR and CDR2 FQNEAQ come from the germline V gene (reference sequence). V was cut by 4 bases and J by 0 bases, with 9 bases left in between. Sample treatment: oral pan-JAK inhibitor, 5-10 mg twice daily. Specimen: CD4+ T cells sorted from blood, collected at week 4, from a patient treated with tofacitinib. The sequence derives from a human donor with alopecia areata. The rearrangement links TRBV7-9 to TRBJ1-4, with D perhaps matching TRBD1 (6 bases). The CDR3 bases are TGTGCCAGCAGCTCAAGGACAGCAACTAATGAAAAACTGTTTTTT. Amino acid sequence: CASSSRTATNEKLFF.